Reported below is one TCR beta chain. The data derive from a study of blood T cell repertoires in COVID-19. Study in general: In each case, the material was cDNA or gDNA derived from T cells, B-cell-depleted T cells, or PBMCs.

Per the authors' pipeline: Estimation of nucleated cell counts was performed using reference gene primer amplification. Assay used: immunoSEQ multiplex PCR; TCRdb lists only in-frame clones, some missing. V and J calls and clone size follow that table, whereas D and trimming were derived from the DNA. The data show over 250,000 clones, with around 89% seen just once and over 5.5% held by the top ten. Sequencing used peripheral blood. The sequence came from a woman aged 45-60 years with COVID-19, enrolled during active disease.

CDR3 sequence reads: CASKGRGLNTGELFF. CDR3 sequence (DNA): TGTGCCAGCAAAGGCAGGGGATTGAACACCGGGGAGCTGTTTTTT. The rearrangement links TRBV5-4 to TRBJ2-2; D is perhaps TRBD1 (6 bases). In germline, CDR1 is SGHNT, CDR2 YYREEE (reference sequence). The CDR3 sequence is 15 residues long. V lost 6 bases, J lost 1 base, and 13 bases lay in between.